This TCR beta chain was captured by sequencing in a study of PD-L1 blockade in urothelial cancer (dated by TCRdb to the late 2010s). About the study as a whole: Therapy was started at some point between 2013 and 2015 for all patients, and atezolizumab 1,200 mg was administered intravenously every 3 weeks. About 85% of the 29 patients were males with bladder-origin urothelial cancer, and 18 of 29 reported a prior smoking history. Patients had an ECOG performance status of 0 or 1 and had received between 0 and 3 prior chemotherapy regimens. Blood samples were analyzed 3 weeks after the start of treatment (second dose) and 6 weeks after the start of treatment. Blood samples gave a median of about 130,000 T cells and tens of thousands of unique TCRs, with a median clonality of around 0.08. The study was an exploratory multi-omic analysis of somatic, immune and clinical correlates of response to PD-L1 blockade with atezolizumab in urothelial cancer. Pretreatment tumor samples, along with matched peripheral blood serially collected before and after atezolizumab treatment, were subjected to TCR sequencing. Durable clinical benefit meant progression-free survival longer than 6 months, and TCR features were also tested against progression-free and overall survival. In the same patients, pretreatment tumors underwent whole exome sequencing and RNA sequencing in addition to TCR sequencing. Ten or so patients reached durable clinical benefit, while some 20 patients did not. Pretreatment blood TCR-seq was available for around 29 patients, at least one posttreatment blood collection was obtained for some 25 patients, and tumor TCR-seq was available for some 25 patients.

Synthetic TCR analog templates were spiked into each PCR to estimate absolute template abundance from read counts. TCRbeta CDR3 regions were amplified from genomic DNA with bias-controlled V and J gene primers using the immunoSEQ assay. Sequencing of rearranged TCRbeta segments was performed at approximately 20X coverage. The original pipeline was this. Clustering was used to correct sequencing errors, and CDR3s were annotated against IMGT to assign V, D and J genes. Downstream analyses used only productive TCRbeta rearrangements and left out out-of-frame or stop-codon sequences. Clonality was computed as one minus Shannon entropy normalized by the log of the number of unique productive sequences. Fisher's exact test with Benjamini-Hochberg correction, using a cutoff of adjusted p below 0.01, was how clones that differed between time points or between blood and tumor were identified. The source is immuneACCESS, and TCRdb retained only in-frame sequences with V and J called. Part of the clones is not carried over; for the studies checked, unresolved V genes explain less than half of this, and the remainder is unexplained. Clonal size and the V and J genes are those of that table, whereas D and trimming came from the DNA. This sample is represented by around 49,000 clones; around 90% of them were singletons. About 2.6% of the sample is in the top ten clones.

The time point label here, explained by the study, means: peripheral blood 6 weeks after treatment start. The cohort included about 30 patients with locally advanced or metastatic urothelial carcinoma who were treated at Memorial Sloan Kettering on a trial protocol. Peripheral blood mononuclear cells were collected pretreatment and during treatment, with between 1 and 8 total time points obtained per patient. The Qiagen DNeasy Blood extraction kit was used to purify genomic DNA from total PBMCs and tumor samples. PBMCs were collected pretreatment and during treatment, and were isolated and stored as previously described. Unmatched junction bases come to 10, with V trimmed by 6 bases and J by 4 bases. The germline V gene supplies CDR1 KGHSH and CDR2 LQKENI. Including cysteine and phenylalanine, the CDR3 has 15 amino acids. Solely the CDR3 DNA is kept, with 45 bases framed from the first base. Overall study results and their limits: A pretreatment peripheral blood TCR clonality below the median was linked to improved progression-free and overall survival. Because the sample size was small (n ≈ 30) and many exploratory analyses were performed, the results are intended to be hypothesis-generating. Among patients with durable benefit, tumor-associated TCR clones showed greater expansion in peripheral blood 3 weeks after treatment started (n ≈ 20, p = 0.022).

Points on this clone: This clone's antigen is unknown. No base quality values were provided; no much bigger clone lies one nucleotide off.

The clonotype originates from a man in his 60s with urothelial cancer. The rearranged chain carries TRBV18 and TRBJ1-1; 8 middle bases align to TRBD1. Sequences were derived from PBMCs, sampled around atezolizumab (anti-PD-L1) treatment. CDR3 reads: CASSTEDRVSTEAFF. The sequenced DNA is TGTGCCAGCTCCACTGAGGACAGGGTGAGCACTGAAGCTTTCTTT.